The 16 T cell receptor beta chains presented below share a single source sample, sequenced in a study of blood T cell repertoires in COVID-19. Sequencing used immunoSEQ multiplex PCR; TCRdb keeps in-frame clones, though not all of them. In the table there are about 230,000 clones, about 85% of which are singletons. Sequenced sample: peripheral blood. The origin of the receptors is a man aged 40-50 years with acute or convalescent COVID-19.

The CDR3 DNA reads as TGTGCCAGCTTCCGTTCCGGGTCGGCTGAAGCTTTCTTT. This translates into CASFRSGSAEAFF. The J gene is TRBJ1-1, the V gene TRBV25-1; D is ambiguous. Between the trimmed V and J ends, which lost 8 bases and 6 bases, there was a span of 16 bases. The CDR3 sequence is 13 residues long. The germline gives CDR1 MGHDK, CDR2 SYGVNS.

V gene TRBV7-2 combines with J gene TRBJ1-2; perhaps TRBD1 as D (6 bases). The V end lost 2 bases, the J end lost 7 bases, and 11 bases lay between the germline ends. CDR1 SGHTA and CDR2 FQGNSA come from the germline V gene. The CDR3 covers 13 residues. CDR3 nucleotide sequence: TGTGCCAGCAGCTTAAGGGGGGGTCTTGGCTACACCTTC. As protein: CASSLRGGLGYTF.

The chain employs TRBV7-6 and TRBJ2-1; 8 bases agree with TRBD1. CDR1 is SGHVS and CDR2 is FNYEAQ in the germline V gene. V shed 2 bases, J shed 7 bases, and the junction held 7 bases outside the gene matches. The CDR3 length is 15 residues. The CDR3 coding sequence is TGTGCCAGCAGCTTACAGACAGGGGTTTGGAATGAGCAGTTCTTC. It codes for CASSLQTGVWNEQFF.

The count of this clone is one. V gene TRBV3-1 (or the pseudogene TRBV3-2) combines with J gene TRBJ2-2; 14 bases agree with TRBD2. The germline V gene has CDR1 LGHDT and CDR2 YNNKEL (reference sequence). The CDR3 totals 16 residues. Germline trimming cut 7 bases from V and 2 bases from J; bases unmatched to any gene: 3. CDR3 sequence reads: CASMGLAGVNTGELFF. CDR3 DNA: TGTGCCAGCATGGGACTAGCGGGGGTTAACACCGGGGAGCTGTTTTTT.

The chain couples TRBV7-9 to TRBJ1-2; 8 bases fit TRBD1. Trimming cost V 4 bases and J 8 bases; bases outside gene matches: 9. The CDR3 consists of 14 residues. CDR1 SEHNR and CDR2 FQNEAQ come from the germline V gene (reference sequence). CDR3 nucleotides: TGTGCCAGCAGCTCCCTGGACAGGGAGACAGGCTACACCTTC. This sequence encodes CASSSLDRETGYTF.

The chain recombines TRBV30 with TRBJ2-7; 9 bases line up with TRBD1. V lost 2 bases, J lost 3 bases, and 5 bases stayed unmatched. CDR1 and CDR2 (germline): GTSNPN, SVGIG (reference sequence). The CDR3 length is 14 residues. CDR3 DNA sequence: TGTGCCTGGAGTCTCGGACAGGGGATCTACGAGCAGTACTTC. Amino acids: CAWSLGQGIYEQYF.

The chain recombines TRBV27 with TRBJ1-1; 9 bases match TRBD1. The J segment lost 1 base and the V segment lost 4 bases, leaving 7 bases of the junction unmatched. The CDR3 length is 16 residues. CDR1 MNHEY and CDR2 SMNVEV come from the germline V gene (reference sequence). The CDR3 reads CASSSRTGVRNTEAFF. CDR3 coding DNA: TGTGCCAGCAGTTCACGGACAGGGGTAAGGAACACTGAAGCTTTCTTT.

This chain links TRBV4-1 with TRBJ1-1; possibly TRBD1 for D (6 bases). The V gene's germline CDR1 is MGHRA and CDR2 YSYEKL. The CDR3 is made up of 15 amino acids. V was cut by 4 bases and J by 1 base, with 13 bases left in between. The CDR3 reads CASSPLGTPNTEAFF. CDR3 sequence (DNA): TGCGCCAGCAGCCCACTCGGGACACCGAACACTGAAGCTTTCTTT.

The genes are TRBV5-1 and TRBJ1-1; D remains ambiguous. Trimming removed 0 bases from V and 4 bases from J, with 10 bases in between. This CDR3 is 14 amino acids long. Germline-derived CDR1 and CDR2 are SGHRS and YFSETQ. The CDR3 region is CASSLGRTLTEAFF. DNA of the CDR3: TGCGCCAGCAGCTTGGGACGGACTCTCACTGAAGCTTTCTTT. Filled out from reference TRBV5-1 and TRBJ1-1, the complete variable domain reads KAGVTQTPRYLIKTRGQQVTLSCSPISGHRSVSWYQQTPGQGLQFLFEYFSETQRNKGNFPGRFSGRQFSNSRSEMNVSTLELGDSALYLCASSLGRTLTEAFFGQGTRLTVV.

CDR3 sequence (DNA): TGTGCCAGCAGCGTACCTATATCGGGCGGGGAGCTGTTTTTT. Translating gives CASSVPISGGELFF. The chain links TRBV9 to TRBJ2-2; the D is unclear. The germline CDR1 and CDR2 sequences are SGDLS and YYNGEE. The length of the CDR3 is 14 residues. V lost 1 base to trimming and J lost 7 bases, with 11 bases between them.

The chain recombines TRBV5-4 with TRBJ2-5; TRBD1 matches 7 bases. The CDR3 has 15 amino acids. V gave up 4 bases and J gave up 4 bases; unmatched junction bases: 10. Germline V gene lookup returns CDR1 SGHNT and CDR2 YYREEE (reference sequence). The DNA of the CDR3 is TGTGCCAGCAGCCCGATGGGGACAGCAACAGAGACCCAGTACTTC. Its protein product is CASSPMGTATETQYF.

The chain joins TRBV6-5 to TRBJ1-1; D perhaps matches TRBD1 (6 bases). Deletions cut 7 bases from V and 3 bases from J, with 18 bases between. Germline assignment: CDR1 MNHEY and CDR2 SVGAGI. The CDR3 runs 15 residues. This CDR3 reads CASTLLKTGHTEAFF. The CDR3 coding sequence is TGTGCCAGCACCTTATTAAAGACAGGACACACTGAAGCTTTCTTT.

This chain connects TRBV6-2 or TRBV6-3 to TRBJ1-5, with D unclear. The CDR3 extends over 11 amino acids. With 2 bases removed from V and 12 bases from J, the gap between germline ends came to 8 bases. CDR1 and CDR2 from the germline V gene are MNHEY and SVGEGT. The CDR3, as DNA: TGTGCCAGCAGTTACCGTGGCCACCAGCATTTT. Protein: CASSYRGHQHF.

This clone was observed at least ten times. This sequence joins TRBV5-5 and TRBJ2-5; tentatively, D is TRBD1 (5 bases). The V gene lost 2 bases and the J gene lost 2 bases, with 13 bases spanning the gap. In germline, CDR1 is SGHKS, CDR2 YYEKEE (reference sequence). CDR3 length equals 15 residues. The CDR3 sequence is CASSFYNRPQETQYF. DNA for the CDR3: TGTGCCAGCAGCTTCTATAACAGGCCTCAAGAGACCCAGTACTTC.

The chain carries TRBV3-1 (or the pseudogene TRBV3-2) and TRBJ1-4, with TRBD1 matching over 8 bases. The J segment lost 8 bases and the V segment lost 4 bases, leaving 6 bases of the junction unmatched. In germline, CDR1 is LGHDT, CDR2 YNNKEL (reference sequence). The CDR3 covers 14 residues. The CDR3 region is CASSLGQGREKLFF. In nucleotides, the CDR3 is TGTGCCAGCAGCCTCGGACAGGGACGCGAAAAACTGTTTTTT.

The V gene is TRBV6-6, the J gene TRBJ2-1, with 13 nucleotides matching TRBD2. The CDR3 consists of 16 residues. CDR1 MNHNY and CDR2 SVGAGI come from the germline V gene (reference sequence). With 6 bases clipped from V and 1 base from J, the junction kept 3 bases outside the gene matches. CDR3 loop: CASSELAGGSYNEQFF. As DNA, the CDR3 is TGTGCCAGCAGCGAACTAGCGGGGGGGTCCTACAATGAGCAGTTCTTC.